This T cell receptor (beta chain) derives from a study of T cell repertoires in cytomegalovirus infection (dated by TCRdb to the late 2010s). Describing the broader study: The peptide stimulations were aimed at well-studied HLA-B-restricted epitopes as well as recently identified HLA-C-restricted CMV epitopes, whose presentation resists viral immunomodulation. Because public TCR beta signatures pointed to carriage of CMV infection together with the matching HLA type, the HLA type of each donor mattered for the analysis. What the work shows at the level of the full study, not this receptor alone: In the ex vivo response, HLA-C-restricted CMV-specific TCR beta clonotypes were dominant, and in two of eight donors the single most frequent clonotype came from this HLA-C-restricted group. In both this cohort and an independent roughly 350-donor cohort, the cumulative frequency of public TCR beta family members distinguished carriers of CMV infection plus the relevant HLA type.

TCRdb records Illumina HiSeq 1500 as the sequencer. The raw public reads went through TCRdb reprocessing: fastp at Q25, MiXCR clone calling, in-frame beta chains kept. All rows with the same CDR3 protein become a single entry with the most common DNA and genes. Here the sample has hundreds of thousands of distinct CDR3 sequences; about 33% occur a single time. The ten largest clones add up to 17% of the sample. This clonotype was recorded many times. It lacks a known antigen. No much larger clone is present one base from it, and per-base qualities are unavailable. The treatment or condition label for this specimen denotes: in vitro stimulation with specific CMV peptide epitopes to enrich CMV-specific T cells. CDR1 and CDR2 are read off the germline V gene as MNHEY and SVGAGI. Unmatched junction bases come to 2, with V trimmed by 2 bases and J by 0 bases. Its CDR3 holds 15 amino acids, cysteine through phenylalanine. Only the CDR3 part of the read is kept: 45 bases, read in frame from the first base.

The chain is made from TRBV6-5 and TRBJ2-3, and 7 junctional nucleotides match TRBD1. This specimen was cultured PBMCs, taken from culture after CMV antigen stimulation. The sequence derives from a human donor in good health (CMV status not recorded). Some clones in this sample may be carry-over from other donors' samples. The DNA sequence is as follows: TGTGCCAGCAGTTACGACAGGGCTAGCACAGATACGCAGTATTTT. Its product reads: CASSYDRASTDTQYF.